This T cell receptor (beta chain) was identified during a study of shared clonotypes between healthy human individuals. On the study more broadly: Donors consisted of a couple of women and a few men between 18 and 49.

Study-level points and caveats: An effect of sequencing depth on clonotype sharing among donors was expected.

Every donor, a Caucasian adult, lived in Nashville, Tennessee. With 5 bases clipped from V and 8 bases from J, the junction kept 13 bases outside the gene matches. The V gene's germline CDR1 is MNHEY and CDR2 SMNVEV (reference sequence). CDR3 length equals 17 residues. This clone was observed a handful of times. No antigen is known for it. The unsorted PBMC replicate PCRs were performed with about 300 ng DNA, around 32,000 T cell genomes. Only in-frame clones appear in the TCRdb table, and some are missing; sequencing was by immunoSEQ multiplex PCR. Of fewer than 550,000 clones in the sample, roughly 79% were seen once.

Material for sequencing was PBMCs. This sequence was found in a woman in her thirties or forties in good health. Some clones in this sample may be carry-over from other donors' samples. The chain recombines TRBV27 with TRBJ1-6, with TRBD1 matching 9 bases. CDR3 sequence: CASSPGTGHGEDSPLHF. The CDR3 DNA reads TGTGCCAGCAGTCCAGGGACAGGGCATGGTGAGGATTCACCCCTCCACTTT.